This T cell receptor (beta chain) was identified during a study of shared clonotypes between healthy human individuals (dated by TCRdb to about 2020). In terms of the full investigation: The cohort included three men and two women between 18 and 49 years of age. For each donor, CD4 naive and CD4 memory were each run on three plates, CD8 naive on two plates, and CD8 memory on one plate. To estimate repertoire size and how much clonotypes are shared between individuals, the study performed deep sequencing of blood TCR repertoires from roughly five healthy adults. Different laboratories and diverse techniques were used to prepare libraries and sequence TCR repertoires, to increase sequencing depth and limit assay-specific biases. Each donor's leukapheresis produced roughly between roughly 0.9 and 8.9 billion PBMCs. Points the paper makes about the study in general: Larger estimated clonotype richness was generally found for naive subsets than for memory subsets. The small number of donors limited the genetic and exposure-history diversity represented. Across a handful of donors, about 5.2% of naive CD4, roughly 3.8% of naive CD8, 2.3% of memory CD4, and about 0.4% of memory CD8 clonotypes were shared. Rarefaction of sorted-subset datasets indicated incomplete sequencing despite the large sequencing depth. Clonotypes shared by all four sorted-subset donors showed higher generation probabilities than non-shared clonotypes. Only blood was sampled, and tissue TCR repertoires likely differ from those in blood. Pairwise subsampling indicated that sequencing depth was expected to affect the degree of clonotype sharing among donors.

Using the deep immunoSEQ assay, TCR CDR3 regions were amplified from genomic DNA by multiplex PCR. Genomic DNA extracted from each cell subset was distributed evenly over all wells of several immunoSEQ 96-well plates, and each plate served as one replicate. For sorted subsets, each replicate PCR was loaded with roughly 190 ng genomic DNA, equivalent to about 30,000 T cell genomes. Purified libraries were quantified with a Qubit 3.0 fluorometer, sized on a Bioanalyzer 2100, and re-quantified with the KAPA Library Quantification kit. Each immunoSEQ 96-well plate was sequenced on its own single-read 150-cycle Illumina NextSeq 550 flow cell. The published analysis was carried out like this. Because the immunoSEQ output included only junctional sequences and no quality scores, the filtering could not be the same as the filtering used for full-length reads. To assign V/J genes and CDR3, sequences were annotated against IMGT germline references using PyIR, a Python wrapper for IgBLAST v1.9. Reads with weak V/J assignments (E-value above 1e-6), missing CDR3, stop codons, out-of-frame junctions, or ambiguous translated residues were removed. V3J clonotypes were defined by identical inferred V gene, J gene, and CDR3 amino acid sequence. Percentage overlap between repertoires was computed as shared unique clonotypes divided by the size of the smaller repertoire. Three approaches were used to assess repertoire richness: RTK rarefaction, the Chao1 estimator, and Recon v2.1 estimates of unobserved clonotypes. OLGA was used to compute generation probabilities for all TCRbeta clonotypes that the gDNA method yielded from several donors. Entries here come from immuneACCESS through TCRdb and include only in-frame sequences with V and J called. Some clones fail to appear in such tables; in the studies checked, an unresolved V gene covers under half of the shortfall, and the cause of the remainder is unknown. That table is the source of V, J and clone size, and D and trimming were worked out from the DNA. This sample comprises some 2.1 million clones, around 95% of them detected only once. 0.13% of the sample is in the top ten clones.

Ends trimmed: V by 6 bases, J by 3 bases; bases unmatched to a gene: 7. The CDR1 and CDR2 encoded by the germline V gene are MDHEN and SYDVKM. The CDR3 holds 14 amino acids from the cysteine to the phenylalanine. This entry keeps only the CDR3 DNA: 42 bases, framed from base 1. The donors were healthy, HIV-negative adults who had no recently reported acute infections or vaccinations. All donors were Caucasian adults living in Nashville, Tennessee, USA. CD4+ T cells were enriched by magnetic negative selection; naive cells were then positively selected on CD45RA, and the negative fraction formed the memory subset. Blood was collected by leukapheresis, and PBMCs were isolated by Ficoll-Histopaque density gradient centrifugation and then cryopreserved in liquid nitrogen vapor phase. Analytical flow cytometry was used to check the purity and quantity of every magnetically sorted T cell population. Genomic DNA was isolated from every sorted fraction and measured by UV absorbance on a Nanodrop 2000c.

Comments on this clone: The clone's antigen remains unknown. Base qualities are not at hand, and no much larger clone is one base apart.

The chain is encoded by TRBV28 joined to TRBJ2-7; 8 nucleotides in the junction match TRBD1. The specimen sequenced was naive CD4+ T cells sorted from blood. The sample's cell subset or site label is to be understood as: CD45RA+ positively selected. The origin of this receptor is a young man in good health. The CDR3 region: CASSRTGNSYEQYF. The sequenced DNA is TGTGCCAGCAGCCGGACAGGGAATAGCTACGAGCAGTACTTC.